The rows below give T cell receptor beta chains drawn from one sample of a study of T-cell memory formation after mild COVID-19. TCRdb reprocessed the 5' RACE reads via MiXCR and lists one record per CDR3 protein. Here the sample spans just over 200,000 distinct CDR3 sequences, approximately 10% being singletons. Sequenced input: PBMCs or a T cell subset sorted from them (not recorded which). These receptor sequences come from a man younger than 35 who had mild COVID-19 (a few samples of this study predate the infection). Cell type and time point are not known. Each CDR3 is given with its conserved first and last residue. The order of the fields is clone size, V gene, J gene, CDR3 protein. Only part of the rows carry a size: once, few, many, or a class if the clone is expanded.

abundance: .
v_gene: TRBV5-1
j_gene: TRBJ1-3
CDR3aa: CASSLALQPGNTIYF

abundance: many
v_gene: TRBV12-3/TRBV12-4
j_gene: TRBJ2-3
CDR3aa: CASSPPGGRADTQYF

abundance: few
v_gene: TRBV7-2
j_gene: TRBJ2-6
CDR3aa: CASTSYGVSGANVLTF

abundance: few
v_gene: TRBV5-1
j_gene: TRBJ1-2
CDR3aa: CASSLEGGHGYTF

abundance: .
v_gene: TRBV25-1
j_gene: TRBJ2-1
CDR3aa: CASTPGQGNYNEQFF

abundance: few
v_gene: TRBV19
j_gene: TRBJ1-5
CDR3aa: CASSSSYNQPQHF

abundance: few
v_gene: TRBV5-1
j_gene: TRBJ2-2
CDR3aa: CASRIHREAGELFF

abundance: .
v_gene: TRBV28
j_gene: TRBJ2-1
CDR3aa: CASSFRANNEQFF

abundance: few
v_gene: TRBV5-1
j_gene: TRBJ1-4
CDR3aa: CASSPTGSATNEKLFF

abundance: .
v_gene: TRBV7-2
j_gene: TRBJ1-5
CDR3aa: CASSLEGARRPQHF

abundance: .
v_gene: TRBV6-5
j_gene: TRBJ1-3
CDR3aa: CASSYGGGTGNTIYF

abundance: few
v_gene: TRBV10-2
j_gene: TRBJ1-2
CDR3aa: CASSQQGVNYGYTF

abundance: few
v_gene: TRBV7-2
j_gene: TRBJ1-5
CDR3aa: CASSLGTGQGNQPQHF

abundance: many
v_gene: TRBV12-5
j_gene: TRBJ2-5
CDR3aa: CASGLTGETQYF

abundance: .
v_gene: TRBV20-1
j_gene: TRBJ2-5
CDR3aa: CSARDLERGHQETQYF

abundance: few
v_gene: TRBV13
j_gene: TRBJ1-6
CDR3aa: CASSSKPSPLHF

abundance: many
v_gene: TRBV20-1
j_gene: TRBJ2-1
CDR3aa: CSARLGGDEQFF

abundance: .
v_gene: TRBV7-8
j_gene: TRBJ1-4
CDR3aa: CASSRGNSEKLFF

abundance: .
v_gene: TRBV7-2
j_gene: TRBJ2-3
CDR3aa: CASSPLAASSTDTQYF

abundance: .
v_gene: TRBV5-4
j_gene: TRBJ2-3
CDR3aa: CASTFAAGAFTDTQYF

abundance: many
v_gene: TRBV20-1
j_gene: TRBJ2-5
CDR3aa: CSAVSGTAGTQYF

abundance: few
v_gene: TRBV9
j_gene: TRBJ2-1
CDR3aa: CASSVEAAGSYNEQFF

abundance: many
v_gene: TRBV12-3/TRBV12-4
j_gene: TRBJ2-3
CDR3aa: CASSSSTGGEGTDTQYF

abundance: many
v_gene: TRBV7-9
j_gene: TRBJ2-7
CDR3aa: CASSLDRASYEQYF

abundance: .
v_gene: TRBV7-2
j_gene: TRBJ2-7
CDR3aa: CASSLVVAGYEQYF

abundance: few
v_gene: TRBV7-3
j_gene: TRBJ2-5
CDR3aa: CASSLTGQGIETQYF

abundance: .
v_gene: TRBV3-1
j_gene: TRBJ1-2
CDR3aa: CASQGWDYGYTF

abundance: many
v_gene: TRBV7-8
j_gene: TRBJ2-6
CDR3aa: CASSLPRRYSGANVLTF

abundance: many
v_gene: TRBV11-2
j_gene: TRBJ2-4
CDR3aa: CASSFTLAKNIQYF

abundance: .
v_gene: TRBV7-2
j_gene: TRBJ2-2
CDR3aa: CASSLAWVASTGELFF

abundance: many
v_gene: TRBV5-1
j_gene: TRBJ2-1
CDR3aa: CASSRSSGSYNEQFF

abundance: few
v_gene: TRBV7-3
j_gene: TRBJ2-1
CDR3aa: CASRKDWGPRGEQFF

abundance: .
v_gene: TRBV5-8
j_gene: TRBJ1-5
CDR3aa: CASRLTGGQAQHF

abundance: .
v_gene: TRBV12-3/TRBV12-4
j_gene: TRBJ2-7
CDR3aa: CASLGQGAPVYEQYF

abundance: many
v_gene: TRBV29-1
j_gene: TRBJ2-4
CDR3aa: CSVGGGLLAKNIQYF